This T cell receptor beta chain was sequenced during a study of T cells in localized non-small cell lung cancer (TCRdb year 2020). Regarding the complete study: The study analyzed T cell repertoires of about 230 early-stage NSCLC patients, comparing tumors and uninvolved tumor-adjacent lungs. All 240 or so NSCLC patients in the cohort were treatment-naive and had localized lung tumors that were resected. The mean age of the NSCLC patients was approximately 71 years, with 120 to 150 men and 95 to 110 women.

At diagnosis, tumor, uninvolved tumor-adjacent lung and peripheral blood were collected and then preserved as a mix of FFPE and fresh-frozen material. For TCR repertoire profiling, blood samples were analyzed as peripheral blood mononuclear cells. The paper's findings and limits, for the study overall: A median of about 50 of the top 100 tumor clones turned up in the paired uninvolved adjacent lung, and 25 to 35 of those clones also ranked among the top 100 of that same adjacent lung. Because multi-region tumor sequencing was not done, intratumor heterogeneity could not be ruled out. Because of the exploratory design, TCR variables were selected using unadjusted p-values without false-discovery rate correction. The highest T cell clonality was observed in uninvolved tumor-adjacent lung, where clonality exceeded that of tumor, suggesting that antigenic responses were more focused in uninvolved tumor-adjacent lung. Longer overall survival was associated with higher blood T cell density, whereas shorter survival was associated with higher adjacent-lung clonality.

There are 15 amino acids in the CDR3, from cysteine to phenylalanine inclusive. CDR3 DNA only is kept here, 45 bases in frame from base 1. Per the germline V gene (reference sequence), SEHNR is the CDR1 and FQNEAQ is the CDR2. The junction shows trimming of 1 base on V and 8 bases on J, plus 14 bases between the germline ends. With respect to this clone: Its binding antigen is unknown. No per-base quality is available; no much larger clone lies one base away.

TCR beta CDR3 regions were sequenced from DNA using the immunoSEQ Assay. In the source study's methods: To compute T cell density, TCR beta template counts were normalized to usable DNA, which was estimated by amplifying housekeeping genes. Richness was estimated using the preseqR package, with extrapolation to 400,000 templates for PBMC samples and to 120,000 templates for tissue samples. Clonality was taken to be one minus Pielou's evenness. To identify tissue-enriched TCRs, differential abundance testing was run on productive amino-acid clonotypes with a minimum total count of 5 and an alpha of 0.1. The Jaccard Index and the Morisita Overlap Index were used to measure repertoire overlap between compartments. GLIPH clustered TCR beta CDR3s with public tetramer-defined viral CDR3s; viral motifs required at least three viral sequences plus V-gene enrichment. TCRdb stores this immuneACCESS table with in-frame sequences only. Part of the clones is absent; in the studies checked, under half of the shortfall reflects unresolved V genes, and no reason is known for the rest. That table gives V, J and clone size, and the DNA gave D and trimming. The sample table holds under 70,000 clones, of which 80% to 90% were seen once. The ten largest clones take up 5.2% of the sample.

The sequence joins TRBV7-9 to TRBJ1-4; tentative D gene TRBD1, with 5 bases matching. Sequences were derived from peripheral blood, sampled before any cancer treatment. This sequence originates from a woman aged 35 to 70 with stage I lung adenocarcinoma. The CDR3 protein: CASSLDATRGEKLFF. The DNA sequence follows: TGTGCCAGCAGCTTAGACGCAACCCGGGGCGAAAAACTGTTTTTT.